These 21 T cell receptor beta chains came from one sample sequenced in a study of CD8 T cells in Susac syndrome. The RNA input was roughly 0.45 to 1 ug, and it was reverse transcribed with random hexamers. From the immunoSEQ multiplex PCR reads, TCRdb called clonotypes with MiXCR, one entry per CDR3 protein. The table lists approximately 230,000 distinct CDR3 sequences, just under 95% of them singletons. Sample: CD4+ T cells from PBMCs. Every receptor here comes from a human donor with multiple sclerosis.

V usage is TRBV9 and J usage is TRBJ1-1; possible D gene TRBD1, 6 bases. Trimming pared 4 bases from V and 8 bases from J, leaving 24 bases between. Germline CDR1 SGDLS, CDR2 YYNGEE. This CDR3 has 16 residues. CDR3 region: CASSLRSGVVGGEAFF. CDR3 nucleotide sequence: TGTGCCAGCAGCCTCCGTAGTGGGGTAGTCGGGGGCGAAGCTTTCTTT.

The rearrangement links TRBV2 to TRBJ2-1; no reliable D call. Trimming pared 8 bases from V and 4 bases from J, leaving 3 bases between. This CDR3 comprises 10 residues. Per germline, CDR1 SNHLY and CDR2 FYNNEI. The CDR3: CASEYNEQFF. In DNA form, the CDR3 reads TGTGCCAGCGAGTACAATGAGCAGTTCTTC.

This rearrangement joins TRBV7-9 to TRBJ1-1; no firm D call. The CDR3 is made up of 12 amino acids. V lost 3 bases and J lost 8, with 10 bases in between. Germline V lookup: CDR1 SEHNR, CDR2 FQNEAQ (reference sequence). CDR3 amino acids: CASSFVSSEAFF. In nucleotides, the CDR3 is TGTGCCAGCAGCTTTGTGTCGTCAGAAGCTTTCTTT.

This sequence joins TRBV24-1 and TRBJ2-5, with a weak D call TRBD1 (6 bases). V was pared by 9 bases and J by 5 bases, with 15 bases between. There are 13 residues in the CDR3. Germline CDR1 is KGHDR and CDR2 is SFDVKD. The CDR3 protein is CATSRTAAETQYF. CDR3 bases: TGTGCCACCTCCCGGACAGCGGCGGAGACCCAGTACTTC.

This rearrangement joins TRBV7-9 to TRBJ1-1; D not resolved. The germline gives CDR1 SEHNR, CDR2 FQNEAQ (reference sequence). Trimming pared 3 bases from V and 6 bases from J, leaving 20 bases between. The CDR3 has 16 residues. This CDR3 is CASSFEGGVYNPEAFF. The CDR3 nucleotides read TGTGCCAGCAGCTTTGAGGGTGGGGTCTATAACCCTGAAGCTTTCTTT.

This chain connects TRBV5-1 to TRBJ1-1; no firm D call. CDR3 size: 13 residues. Germline-derived CDR1 and CDR2 are SGHRS and YFSETQ. V dropped 0 bases and J dropped 8 bases, with 11 bases sitting between them. CDR3 coding DNA: TGCGCCAGCAGCTTGGCGGAGGGCGTCGAAGCTTTCTTT. Translated, it gives CASSLAEGVEAFF.

The chain joins TRBV12-3 or TRBV12-4 to TRBJ1-2; D remains unclear. This CDR3 is 13 amino acids long. V was clipped by 6 bases and J by 7 bases, with 15 bases between them. The CDR3 bases are TGTGCCAGCAGCCCGCAGACTGAGAGTGGCTACACCTTC. Amino acid sequence: CASSPQTESGYTF.

This chain links TRBV19 with TRBJ2-1, with D maybe TRBD2 (6 bases). Trimming left V 7 bases short and J 2 bases short, with 18 bases between. CDR1 LNHDA and CDR2 SQIVND come from the germline V gene (reference sequence). The CDR3 consists of 16 residues. The chain's CDR3 is CASKPSNGGPYNEQFF. The CDR3 nucleotides are TGTGCCAGTAAGCCGTCTAACGGGGGACCCTACAATGAGCAGTTCTTC. Drawing the rest from reference TRBV19 and TRBJ2-1, the complete variable domain is DGGITQSPKYLFRKEGQNVTLSCEQNLNHDAMYWYRQDPGQGLRLIYYSQIVNDFQKGDIAEGYSVSREKKESFPLTVTSAQKNPTAFYLCASKPSNGGPYNEQFFGPGTRLTVL.

This clonotype was found once. J is TRBJ2-1 and V is TRBV5-4, with no clear D. The V end lost 4 bases, the J end lost 9 bases, and 14 bases lay between the germline ends. In germline, CDR1 is SGHNT, CDR2 YYREEE (reference sequence). The CDR3 has 13 amino acids. The CDR3 loop is CASSLGIGGEQFF. The DNA of the CDR3 is TGTGCCAGCAGCCTGGGTATCGGCGGTGAGCAGTTCTTC.

This clonotype was observed a single time. The rearrangement joins TRBV2 to TRBJ1-5; the match to TRBD1 covers 9 bases. The junction had 15 bases not matched to a gene; V was cut back by 6 bases and J by 0 bases. The CDR3 extends over 19 amino acids. Germline V gene lookup returns CDR1 SNHLY and CDR2 FYNNEI. CDR3 amino acids: CASSAGPGQGVNSNQPQHF. The CDR3 DNA reads as TGTGCCAGCAGCGCCGGACCGGGACAGGGAGTCAATAGCAATCAGCCCCAGCATTTT.

J is TRBJ2-1 and V is TRBV5-4, with D perhaps given as TRBD1 or TRBD2 (6 bases each). V was shortened by 4 bases and J by 0 bases, with 20 bases between the two germline ends. Germline-derived CDR1 and CDR2 are SGHNT and YYREEE (reference sequence). There are 18 residues in the CDR3. The CDR3 bases are TGTGCCAGCAGCCAGTACAGGGACTGGGGGAGCTCCTACAATGAGCAGTTCTTC. Amino acid sequence: CASSQYRDWGSSYNEQFF.

Only one count was recorded for this clonotype. V gene TRBV3-1 combines with J gene TRBJ2-7; tentatively, D is TRBD1 or TRBD2 (5 bases each). Trimming took off 3 bases at V and 5 bases at J, with 11 bases between the two ends. The CDR3 is 13 residues long. The germline V gene encodes CDR1 LGHDT and CDR2 YNNKEL (reference sequence). The CDR3 loop is CASSQGRGNEQYF. The CDR3 DNA is TGTGCCAGCAGCCAGGGACGCGGCAACGAGCAGTACTTC.

This chain links TRBV7-9 with TRBJ1-2; D not resolved. V gave up 1 base and J gave up 7 bases, with 10 bases separating them. Germline V gene lookup returns CDR1 SEHNR and CDR2 FQNEAQ (reference sequence). The CDR3 has 13 amino acids. The CDR3 protein is CASSLGSGGGYTF. The CDR3 DNA is TGTGCCAGCAGCTTAGGGTCGGGCGGTGGCTACACCTTC.

The V call is TRBV20-1, the J call TRBJ2-5, with D perhaps TRBD1 or TRBD2 (5 bases each). The CDR3 spans 15 residues. Deletions cut 1 base from V and 2 bases from J, with 14 bases between. Germline lookup yields CDR1 DFQATT and CDR2 SNEGSKA (reference sequence). CDR3 in DNA: TGCAGTGCTAGAGTGCCCGGGACCACACAAGAGACCCAGTACTTC. The encoded protein is CSARVPGTTQETQYF.

The V and J genes are TRBV2 and TRBJ1-4; D is perhaps TRBD1 (6 bases). CDR1 SNHLY and CDR2 FYNNEI come from the germline V gene. With 7 bases removed from V and 6 bases from J, the gap between germline ends came to 12 bases. The CDR3 extends over 13 amino acids. This CDR3 reads CASIGQNHEKLFF. CDR3 DNA sequence: TGTGCCAGCATCGGACAGAATCATGAAAAACTGTTTTTT.

V gene TRBV12-3 or TRBV12-4 combines with J gene TRBJ2-3; 16 bases match TRBD2. The V gene end was trimmed by 6 bases and the J gene end by 2 bases; junction bases not matched to a gene: 8. CDR3 length: 18 amino acids. The CDR3 sequence: CASSRGLAGGRHTDTQYF. For the CDR3, the DNA is TGTGCCAGCAGCCGGGGACTAGCGGGGGGGCGTCACACAGATACGCAGTATTTT.

The chain recombines TRBV7-6 with TRBJ2-1, with D uncertain. The CDR3 totals 12 residues. V was trimmed by 1 base and J by 8 bases, leaving 6 bases between them. The germline gives CDR1 SGHVS, CDR2 FNYEAQ. The CDR3, as DNA: TGTGCCAGCAGCTTAGTCAGCCATGAGCAGTTCTTC. Translated, it gives CASSLVSHEQFF.

This chain connects TRBV6-6 to TRBJ2-3; the D gene is possibly TRBD2 (5 bases). Between the trimmed V and J ends, which lost 0 bases and 6 bases, there was a span of 16 bases. Per germline, CDR1 MNHNY and CDR2 SVGAGI (reference sequence). The CDR3 runs to 16 residues. CDR3: CASSYSRTQSGDTQYF. The CDR3 bases are TGTGCCAGCAGTTACTCGAGGACTCAAAGCGGCGATACGCAGTATTTT.

The J gene is TRBJ1-1, the V gene TRBV12-3 or TRBV12-4, with a weak D call TRBD1 (5 bases). This CDR3 is 13 amino acids long. V was shortened by 2 bases and J by 4 bases, with 8 bases between the two germline ends. The CDR3 bases are TGTGCCAGCAGTTTAATCACAGGCACTGAAGCTTTCTTT. This encodes CASSLITGTEAFF.

This rearrangement joins TRBV19 to TRBJ1-5, with a possible D match to TRBD1 (5 bases). The CDR3 is made up of 21 amino acids. Germline assignment: CDR1 LNHDA and CDR2 SQIVND (reference sequence). Trimming removed 4 bases at V and 2 bases at J, with 30 bases between. The DNA of the CDR3 is TGTGCCAGTAGTACGATCCTGAGACAGACTTTAAGAGGGCAAGGCAATCAGCCCCAGCATTTT. This gives the protein CASSTILRQTLRGQGNQPQHF. The variable domain in full, with the rest retrieved from reference TRBV19 and TRBJ1-5, is DGGITQSPKYLFRKEGQNVTLSCEQNLNHDAMYWYRQDPGQGLRLIYYSQIVNDFQKGDIAEGYSVSREKKESFPLTVTSAQKNPTAFYLCASSTILRQTLRGQGNQPQHFGDGTRLSIL.

The chain employs TRBV25-1 and TRBJ2-2; no clear D gene. V was shortened by 1 base and J by 1 base, with 4 bases between the two germline ends. CDR3 length: 14 amino acids. Germline V gene data show CDR1 as MGHDK and CDR2 as SYGVNS. The chain's CDR3 is CASSEWKNTGELFF. CDR3 nucleotide sequence: TGTGCCAGCAGTGAATGGAAGAACACCGGGGAGCTGTTTTTT.